Included here is one T cell receptor (beta chain) sequence, with context. Per germline, CDR1 SGHNT and CDR2 YENEEA. The CDR3 is 14 residues long. V dropped 2 bases and J dropped 1 base, with 7 bases sitting between them. This sample was taken from a study of CD8 T cells in Susac syndrome. The CD8+ and CD4+ T cells were isolated magnetically using a negative isolation approach, whereas the TEMRA cells were enriched by FACS. An input of roughly 0.5 to 1 ug of RNA was subjected to reverse transcription using random hexamers. Amplification of the TCR beta CDR3 was carried out by immunoSEQ multiplex PCR, which spanned a total of 54 Vbeta and 13 Jbeta segments. In TCRdb, the immunoSEQ multiplex PCR reads were re-called with MiXCR into one record per CDR3 protein. The table includes about 200,000 distinct CDR3 sequences, 90% to 95% detected once.

Sequencing was done on a sample of CD4+ T cells from PBMCs. The chain recombines TRBV11-3 with TRBJ2-3, with D uncertain. This TCR was recovered from a human donor in good health. This CDR3 reads CASSLHRGTDTQYF. The CDR3 DNA reads TGTGCCAGCAGCTTACACCGGGGCACAGATACGCAGTATTTT.